The 14 T cell receptor beta chains below were found in one sample sequenced in a study of blood T cells in healthy people across ages. A second roughly 6 to 12 cycle PCR used barcoded and J-beta primers. TCRdb redid the calling of the 5' RACE reads with MiXCR, one entry per CDR3 protein. The table includes hundreds of thousands of distinct CDR3 sequences, roughly 50% detected once. Sequencing was performed on blood. These receptors were obtained from a man between 60 and 70 years old in good health.

The rearrangement joins TRBV28 to TRBJ2-5, with TRBD2 matching 8 bases. The CDR3 covers 16 residues. Trimming removed 5 bases from V and 2 bases from J; junction bases left unmatched: 10. Looked up from germline, CDR1 is MDHEN and CDR2 is SYDVKM. CDR3 in amino acids: CASSGASEREQETQYF. CDR3 sequence (DNA): TGTGCCAGCAGTGGCGCGTCAGAGCGGGAGCAAGAGACCCAGTACTTC.

The chain is built from TRBV20-1 and TRBJ2-5; 15 bases are a match to TRBD2. The CDR3 consists of 15 residues. From germline, CDR1 is DFQATT and CDR2 SNEGSKA (reference sequence). V lost 5 bases and J lost 1; bases outside the gene matches: 2. Here the CDR3 DNA reads TGCAGTGCTGGGACTAGCGGGGGGCCCCAAGAGACCCAGTACTTC. Translated, it gives CSAGTSGGPQETQYF.

J is TRBJ1-1 and V is TRBV16; tentatively, D is TRBD1 (6 bases). The CDR3 is 15 residues long. V was clipped by 1 base and J by 1 base, with 10 bases between them. The germline gives CDR1 KGHSY, CDR2 FQNENV. CDR3 residues: CASSQWGGPNTEAFF. The CDR3 DNA reads as TGTGCCAGCAGCCAATGGGGGGGCCCGAACACTGAAGCTTTCTTT.

This sequence joins TRBV10-3 and TRBJ2-6, with a tentative D call TRBD1 (6 bases). Per germline, CDR1 ENHRY and CDR2 SYGVKD. The CDR3 totals 18 residues. Trimming stripped 4 bases from V and 12 bases from J, with 28 bases between. CDR3 nucleotide sequence: TGTGCCATCAGTGGAAACCCCACAGGGTTCTCTGGGACCACCGTCCTGACTTTC. The encoded protein is CAISGNPTGFSGTTVLTF.

Ten or more counts support this clonotype. The chain employs TRBV12-3 or TRBV12-4 and TRBJ2-1; 12 bases are a match to TRBD2. The CDR3 totals 15 residues. The ends lost 9 bases at V and 4 bases at J; junction bases unmatched: 7. The CDR3 region is CASSPTSGGYNEQFF. The CDR3 DNA reads as TGTGCCAGTAGCCCCACTAGCGGGGGGTACAATGAGCAGTTCTTC.

The gene calls are TRBV9 and TRBJ2-6; D unresolved. Trimming left V 5 bases short and J 0 bases short, with 6 bases between. The CDR3 is 14 residues long. Germline V gene sequence: CDR1 SGDLS, CDR2 YYNGEE. CDR3 nucleotides: TGTGCCAGCAGAGACGGCTCTGGGGCCAACGTCCTGACTTTC. Protein product: CASRDGSGANVLTF.

This clonotype appeared a few times. CDR3 amino acids: CAIGLAGSQETQYF. The CDR3 DNA reads TGTGCCATCGGACTAGCGGGTTCCCAAGAGACCCAGTACTTC. V and J are TRBV27 and TRBJ2-5, with 11 bases fitting TRBD2. There are 14 residues in the CDR3. The junction had 5 bases not matched to a gene; V was cut back by 10 bases and J by 1 base. The germline V gene has CDR1 MNHEY and CDR2 SMNVEV (reference sequence).

The gene calls are TRBV5-1 and TRBJ1-4, with 8 bases identical to TRBD1. The CDR3 contains 15 residues. From germline, CDR1 is SGHRS and CDR2 YFSETQ. V was clipped by 0 bases and J by 8 bases; unmatched bases: 6. CDR3 nucleotide sequence: TGCGCCAGCAGCTTGGTACCAGGGGGCAGAGAAAAACTGTTTTTT. Translated: CASSLVPGGREKLFF.

The chain uses TRBV15 and TRBJ2-1, with 10 nucleotides matching TRBD1. V lost 3 bases to trimming and J lost 6 bases; unmatched junction nucleotides: 8. The CDR3 is 16 residues long. CDR1 is LNHNV, CDR2 YYDKDF, per germline (reference sequence). CDR3 protein: CATSSRDRGFLNEQFF. CDR3 DNA sequence: TGTGCCACCAGCAGCAGGGACAGGGGATTTCTCAATGAGCAGTTCTTC.

The V gene is TRBV11-2, the J gene TRBJ1-3; 9 nucleotides match TRBD1. The ends lost 4 bases at V and 0 bases at J; junction bases unmatched: 22. The germline V gene encodes CDR1 SGHAT and CDR2 FQNNGV. This CDR3 has 22 amino acids. The CDR3, as DNA: TGTGCCAGCAGCTCCCGGGACAGGGATCCCAGGGGAGCCGGGGGCTCTGGAAACACCATATATTTT. It is translated as CASSSRDRDPRGAGGSGNTIYF.

The genes are TRBV20-1 and TRBJ2-5; D possibly corresponds to TRBD1 (5 bases). The last part of the DNA fits TRBJ2-7 better; the J call may be wrong. This CDR3 region has 14 residues. The V gene's germline CDR1 is DFQATT and CDR2 SNEGSKA (reference sequence). CDR3 in amino acids: CSASVAGSEYEQYF. The DNA for the CDR3 is TGCAGTGCTAGTGTAGCAGGGTCGGAGTACGAGCAGTACTTC.

V gene TRBV20-1 combines with J gene TRBJ2-5; D is unresolved. Germline loops: CDR1 DFQATT, CDR2 SNEGSKA (reference sequence). V was cut by 1 base and J by 3 bases, with 3 bases left in between. This CDR3 spans 11 amino acids. CDR3 amino acids: CSARAEETQYF. Written as DNA, the CDR3 is TGCAGTGCTAGAGCGGAAGAGACCCAGTACTTC.

The table lists this clonotype with a few counts. This chain joins TRBV7-2 and TRBJ1-6; no clear D. The CDR3 extends over 13 amino acids. V gave up 5 bases and J gave up 11 bases, with 13 bases separating them. Germline assignment: CDR1 SGHTA and CDR2 FQGNSA. This chain's CDR3 is CASSTVERTPLHF. The CDR3, as DNA: TGTGCCAGCAGCACAGTCGAACGTACACCCCTCCACTTT.

Ten or more counts support this clonotype. V is TRBV28 and J is TRBJ1-1, with D possibly TRBD1 on 5 matching bases. This CDR3 has 12 amino acids. V dropped 4 bases and J dropped 4 bases, with 7 bases sitting between them. Germline values: CDR1 MDHEN, CDR2 SYDVKM. CDR3 nucleotide sequence: TGTGCCAGCAGTTCTGGGGGCACTGAAGCTTTCTTT. It encodes CASSSGGTEAFF.